The clone carrying this T cell receptor beta chain was seen just once. Patients of the Seattle cohort, enrolled during active infection, were followed longitudinally. This sample is drawn from a study of blood T cell repertoires in COVID-19. Background on the study: Some COVID-19 samples were acute and others convalescent; all came from the United States, Italy and Spain. PBMCs, B-cell-depleted T cells, or T cells were the source of the cDNA or gDNA that made up the material.

This CDR3 is 15 amino acids long. CDR1 and CDR2 from the germline V gene are LNHDA and SQIVND (reference sequence). After removal of 9 bases from V and 8 bases from J, the junction contained 15 bases not matched to a gene. Methods used by the authors: It was from reference gene primer amplification that nucleated cell counts were estimated. The assay was immunoSEQ multiplex PCR, and TCRdb's table has in-frame clones only and misses some. D and trimming were read from the DNA, whereas the V and J calls and clone size are those reported in that table. The repertoire holds about 170,000 clones, with more than 85% as singletons.

The TCR originated in a woman of 80 years or more with COVID-19, enrolled during active disease. The chain links TRBV19 to TRBJ2-1; 8 nucleotides match TRBD1. Sequenced material: peripheral blood. CDR3 sequence reads: CASDRGRYPLDEQFF. The CDR3, as DNA: TGTGCCAGCGACAGGGGAAGATACCCCTTGGATGAGCAGTTCTTC.